This TCR beta chain was observed in a study of blood T cell repertoires in COVID-19. Unmatched junction bases numbered 4, after V lost 12 bases and J lost 2 bases. Germline V gene sequence: CDR1 KGHDR, CDR2 SFDVKD. This CDR3 comprises 12 residues. Method: immunoSEQ multiplex PCR; TCRdb's copy keeps in-frame clones and lacks some. This table has around 300,000 clones, over 75% appearing once. Material: peripheral blood. This sequence joins TRBV24-1 and TRBJ2-3, with 7 bases identical to TRBD1. This TCR was sampled from a human donor in a cohort sampled during active COVID-19. The CDR3 loop is CASQGLTDTQYF. The CDR3 nucleotides read TGTGCCTCACAGGGGCTCACAGATACGCAGTATTTT.